Sequencing of this TCR beta chain was carried out in a study of cytomegalovirus exposure and HLA in healthy donors. Study-level information: An earlier analysis identified approximately 120 million unique TCR beta sequences in about 179 million T cells.

The study ran its PCR with 60 Vbeta and 13 Jbeta primers. Sequencing was performed with immunoSEQ multiplex PCR; in TCRdb, only in-frame clones are kept and a portion is missing. The data hold roughly 150,000 clones, with 64% observed a single time. To note about this clone: Its cognate antigen is unknown.

Study results and limitations: The authors later linked a missense DCLRE1C variant to TCR beta V- and J-gene trimming. More than 15,000 TCR beta sequences were associated with HLA alleles at 0.05 false discovery rate in a later analysis. There were 150 to 200 TCR beta chains listed as cytomegalovirus-associated.

Per the germline V gene, CDR1 is SNHLY and CDR2 is FYNNEI. The CDR3 extends over 16 amino acids. Losses at the gene ends were 4 bases for V and 9 bases for J; bases not matched to a gene: 11. The specimen sequenced was PBMCs. The chain combines TRBV2 with TRBJ2-5; 13 bases line up with TRBD2. The TCR sequence derives from a woman aged 25 to 45 in good health and CMV-seropositive. In DNA, the CDR3 is TGTGCCAGCAGTGCCCCGGTACTAGCGGGAGGGCCCCCCCAGTACTTC. Translation: CASSAPVLAGGPPQYF.